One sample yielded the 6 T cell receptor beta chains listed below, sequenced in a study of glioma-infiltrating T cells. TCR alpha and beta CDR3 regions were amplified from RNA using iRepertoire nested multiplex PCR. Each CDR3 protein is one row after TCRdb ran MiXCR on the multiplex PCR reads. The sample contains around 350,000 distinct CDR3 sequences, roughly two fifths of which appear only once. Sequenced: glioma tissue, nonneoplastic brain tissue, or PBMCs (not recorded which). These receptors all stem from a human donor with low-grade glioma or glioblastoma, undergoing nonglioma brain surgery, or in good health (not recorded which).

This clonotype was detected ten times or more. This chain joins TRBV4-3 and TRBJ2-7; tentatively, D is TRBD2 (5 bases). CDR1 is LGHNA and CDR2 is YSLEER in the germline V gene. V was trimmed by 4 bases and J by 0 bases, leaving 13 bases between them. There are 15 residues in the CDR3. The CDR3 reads CASSLEGKSSYEQYF. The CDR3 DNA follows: TGCGCCAGCAGCCTCGAGGGAAAAAGCTCCTACGAGCAGTACTTC.

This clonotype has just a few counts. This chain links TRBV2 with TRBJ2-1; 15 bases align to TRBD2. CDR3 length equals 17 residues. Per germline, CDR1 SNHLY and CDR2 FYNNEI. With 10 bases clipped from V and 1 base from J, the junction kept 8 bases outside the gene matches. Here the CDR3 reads CATAGLAGGLSYNEQFF. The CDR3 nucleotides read TGTGCCACCGCGGGACTAGCGGGAGGACTATCCTACAATGAGCAGTTCTTC.

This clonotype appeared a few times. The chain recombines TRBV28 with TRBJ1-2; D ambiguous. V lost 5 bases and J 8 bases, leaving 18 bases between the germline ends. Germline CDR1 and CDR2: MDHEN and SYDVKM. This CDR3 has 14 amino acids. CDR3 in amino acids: CASSPPFNEGGYTF. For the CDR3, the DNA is TGTGCCAGCAGTCCCCCGTTTAATGAGGGCGGCTACACCTTC.

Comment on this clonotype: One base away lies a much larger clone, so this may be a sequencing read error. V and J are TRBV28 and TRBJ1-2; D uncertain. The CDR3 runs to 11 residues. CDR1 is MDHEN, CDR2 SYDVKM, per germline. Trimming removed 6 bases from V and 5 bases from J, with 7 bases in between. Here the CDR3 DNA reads TGTGCCAGCAGCTCGGAGTATGGCTACACCTTC. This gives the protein CASSSEYGYTF.

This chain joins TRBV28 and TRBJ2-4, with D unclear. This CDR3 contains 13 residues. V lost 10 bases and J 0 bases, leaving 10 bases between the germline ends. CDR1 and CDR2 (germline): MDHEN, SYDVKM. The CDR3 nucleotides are TGTGCCACCAACCAACTAGCCAAAAACATTCAGTACTTC. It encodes CATNQLAKNIQYF.

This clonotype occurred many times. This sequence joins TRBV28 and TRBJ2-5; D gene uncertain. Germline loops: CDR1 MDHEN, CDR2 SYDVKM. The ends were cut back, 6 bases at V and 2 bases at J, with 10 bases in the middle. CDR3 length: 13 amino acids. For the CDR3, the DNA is TGTGCCAGCAGCGTGGCAGGTCAAGAGACCCAGTACTTC. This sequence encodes CASSVAGQETQYF.